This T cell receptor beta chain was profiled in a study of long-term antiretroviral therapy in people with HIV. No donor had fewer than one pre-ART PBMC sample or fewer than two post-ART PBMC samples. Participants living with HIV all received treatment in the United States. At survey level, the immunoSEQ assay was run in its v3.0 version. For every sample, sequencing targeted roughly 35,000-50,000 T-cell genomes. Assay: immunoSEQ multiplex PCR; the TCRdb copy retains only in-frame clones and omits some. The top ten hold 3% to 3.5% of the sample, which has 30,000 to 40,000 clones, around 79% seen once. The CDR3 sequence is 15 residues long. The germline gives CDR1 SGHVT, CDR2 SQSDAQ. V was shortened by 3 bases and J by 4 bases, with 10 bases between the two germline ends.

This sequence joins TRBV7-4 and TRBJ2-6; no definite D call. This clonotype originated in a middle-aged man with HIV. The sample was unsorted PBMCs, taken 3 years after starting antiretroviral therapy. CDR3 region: CASSFFGYGANVLTF. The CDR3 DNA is TGTGCCAGCAGCTTCTTTGGATACGGGGCCAACGTCCTGACTTTC.